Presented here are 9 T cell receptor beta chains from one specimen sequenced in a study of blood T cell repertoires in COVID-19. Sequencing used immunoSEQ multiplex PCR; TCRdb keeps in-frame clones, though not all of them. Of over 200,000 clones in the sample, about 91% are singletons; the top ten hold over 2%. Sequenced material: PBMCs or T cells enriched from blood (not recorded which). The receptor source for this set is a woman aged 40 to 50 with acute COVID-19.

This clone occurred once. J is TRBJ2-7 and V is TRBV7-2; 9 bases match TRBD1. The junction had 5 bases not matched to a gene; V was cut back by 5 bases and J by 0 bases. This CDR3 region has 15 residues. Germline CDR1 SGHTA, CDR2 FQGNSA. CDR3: CASSQGQGISYEQYF. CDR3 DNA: TGTGCCAGCAGCCAGGGACAGGGAATCTCCTACGAGCAGTACTTC.

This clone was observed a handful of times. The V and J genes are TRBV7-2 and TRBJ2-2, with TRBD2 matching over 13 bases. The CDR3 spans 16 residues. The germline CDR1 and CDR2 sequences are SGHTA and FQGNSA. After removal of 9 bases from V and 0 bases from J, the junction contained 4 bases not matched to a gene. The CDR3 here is CARGTSGDPNTGELFF. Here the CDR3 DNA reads TGTGCCAGGGGGACTAGCGGGGATCCGAACACCGGGGAGCTGTTTTTT.

CDR3 loop: CASSGGDEQYV. CDR3 sequence (DNA): TGTGCCAGCAGTGGCGGAGACGAGCAGTACGTC. The chain links TRBV7-9 to TRBJ2-7; D gene ambiguous. The CDR3 sequence is 11 residues long. In germline, CDR1 is SEHNR, CDR2 FQNEAQ (reference sequence). V was pared by 6 bases and J by 5 bases, with 8 bases between.

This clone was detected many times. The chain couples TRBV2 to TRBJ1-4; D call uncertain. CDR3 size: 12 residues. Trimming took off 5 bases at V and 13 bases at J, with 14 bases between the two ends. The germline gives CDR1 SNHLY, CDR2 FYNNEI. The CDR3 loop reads CASSSRGWRLFF. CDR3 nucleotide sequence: TGTGCCAGCAGTTCCCGGGGTTGGAGACTGTTTTTT. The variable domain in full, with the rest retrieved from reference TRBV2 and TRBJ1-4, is EPEVTQTPSHQVTQMGQEVILRCVPISNHLYFYWYRQILGQKVEFLVSFYNNEISEKSEIFDDQFSVERPDGSNFTLKIRSTKLEDSAMYFCASSSRGWRLFFGSGTQLSVL.

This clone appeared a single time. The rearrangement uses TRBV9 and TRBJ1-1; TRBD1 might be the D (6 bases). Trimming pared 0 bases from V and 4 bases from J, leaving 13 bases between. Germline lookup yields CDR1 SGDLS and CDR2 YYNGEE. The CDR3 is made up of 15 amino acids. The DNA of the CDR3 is TGTGCCAGCAGCGTAGGAACAGGGTTGACCACTGAAGCTTTCTTT. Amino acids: CASSVGTGLTTEAFF.

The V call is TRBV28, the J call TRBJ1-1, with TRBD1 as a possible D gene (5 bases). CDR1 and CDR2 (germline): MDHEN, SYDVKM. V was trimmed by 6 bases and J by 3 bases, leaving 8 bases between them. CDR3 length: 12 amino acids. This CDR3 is CASSRAHTEAFF. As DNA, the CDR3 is TGTGCCAGCAGCAGGGCTCACACTGAAGCTTTCTTT.

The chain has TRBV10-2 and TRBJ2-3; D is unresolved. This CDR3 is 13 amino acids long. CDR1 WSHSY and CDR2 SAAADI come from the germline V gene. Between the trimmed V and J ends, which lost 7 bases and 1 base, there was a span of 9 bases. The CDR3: CASTLPGTDTQYF. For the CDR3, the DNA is TGCGCCAGCACTCTACCGGGCACAGATACGCAGTATTTT.

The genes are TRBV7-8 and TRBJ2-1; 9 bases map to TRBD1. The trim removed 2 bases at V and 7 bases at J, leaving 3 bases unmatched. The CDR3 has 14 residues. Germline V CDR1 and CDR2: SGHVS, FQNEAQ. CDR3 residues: CASSLIDRGNEQFF. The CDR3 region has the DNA TGTGCCAGCAGCTTAATTGACAGGGGGAATGAGCAGTTCTTC.

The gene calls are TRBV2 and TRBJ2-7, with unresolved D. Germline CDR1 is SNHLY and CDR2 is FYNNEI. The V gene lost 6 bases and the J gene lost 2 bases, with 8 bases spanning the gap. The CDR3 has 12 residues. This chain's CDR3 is CASSRKAYEQYV. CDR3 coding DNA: TGTGCCAGCAGCAGGAAAGCCTACGAGCAGTACGTC.